This T cell receptor beta chain was retrieved from a study of patients and donors after allogeneic stem cell transplantation. TCRdb re-called the RT-PCR reads through MiXCR, storing one row per CDR3 protein. The repertoire has 100,000 to 130,000 distinct CDR3 sequences, roughly 37% of them found once; the top ten carry around 30%. The CDR3 is made up of 16 amino acids. V lost 4 bases and J lost 2, with 14 bases in between. CDR1 and CDR2 from the germline V gene are KGHDR and SFDVKD. The sequencing input was blood, either unsorted or a sorted T cell fraction (not recorded which). The chain joins TRBV24-1 to TRBJ2-1; a weak D match, TRBD1 (6 bases). The receptor's source is a human donor who was either an allogeneic HSCT recipient or a stem cell or donor lymphocyte infusion donor (not recorded which). It is not recorded whose cells these are; they may come from a transplant donor. CDR3 loop: CATSDQDRPTYNEQFF. CDR3 nucleotides: TGTGCCACCAGTGACCAAGACAGGCCCACCTACAATGAGCAGTTCTTC.